These 26 T cell receptor beta chains were sequenced from one sample in a study of cytomegalovirus exposure and HLA in healthy donors (dated by TCRdb to the late 2010s). Libraries came from the immunoSEQ multiplex PCR assay. A mixture of 60 forward primers for TCR Vbeta segments and 13 reverse primers for TCR Jbeta segments was used in the multiplex PCR. Sourced from immuneACCESS, this table was stored by TCRdb with only in-frame sequences that have V and J called. A share of the clones is absent; for the studies checked, an unresolved V gene accounts for under half, and the remainder has no known explanation. Within this sample are 150,000 to 170,000 clones, with more than 70% of them counted one time only. Around 6% of the sample is held by the ten biggest clonotypes. The sample comprised PBMCs. The receptors were gathered from a woman between 40 and 55 years old in good health and CMV-seropositive.

V gene TRBV7-8 combines with J gene TRBJ2-3; 12 bases agree with TRBD2. J gave up 2 bases and V 5 bases, and 8 bases lay outside the gene matches. Germline V gene lookup returns CDR1 SGHVS and CDR2 FQNEAQ. The CDR3 loop spans 17 amino acids. This chain's CDR3 is CASSPSGLAGLTDTQYF. The CDR3 bases are TGTGCCAGCAGCCCCTCCGGACTAGCGGGACTCACAGATACGCAGTATTTT.

This chain uses TRBV27 with TRBJ1-1; D not resolved. The V end was cut by 1 base, the J end by 10 bases, with 13 bases between. There are 13 residues in the CDR3. The V gene's germline CDR1 is MNHEY and CDR2 SMNVEV (reference sequence). The DNA for the CDR3 is TGTGCCAGCAGTTTATACTCGCGAGCCGGAGCTTTCTTT. Its protein product is CASSLYSRAGAFF.

A word on this clone: At one of its ends the junction is not consistent with the germline gene, which may arise from a read error. This sequence joins TRBV7-6 and TRBJ2-2; D call uncertain. The CDR3 sequence is 13 residues long. CDR1 SGHVS and CDR2 FNYEAQ come from the germline V gene. The CDR3 region is CASSLGGETPTSF. In DNA form, the CDR3 reads TGTGCCAGCAGCTTAGGAGGCGAGACCCCTACCAGTTTT.

The V gene is TRBV6-1, the J gene TRBJ1-2; D remains unclear. Germline CDR1 reads MNHNS; CDR2 reads SASEGT. The CDR3 loop spans 12 amino acids. V lost 3 bases and J 7 bases, leaving 9 bases between the germline ends. The CDR3 DNA reads TGTGCCAGCAGTGAGATCACGGGTGGCTACACCTTC. This encodes CASSEITGGYTF.

V gene TRBV6-5 combines with J gene TRBJ2-7, with D possibly matching TRBD2 (5 bases). Germline CDR1 and CDR2: MNHEY and SVGAGI. This CDR3 is built from 15 residues. V was clipped by 2 bases and J by 7 bases, with 18 bases between them. The CDR3 spells CASSYDGSSGGEQYF. The CDR3 nucleotides read TGTGCCAGCAGTTACGATGGGAGTTCTGGTGGGGAGCAGTACTTC.

V and J are TRBV10-2 and TRBJ2-3, with 11 bases aligning to TRBD2. Germline V CDR1 and CDR2: WSHSY, SAAADI. This CDR3 is 14 amino acids long. Germline trimming cut 8 bases from V and 4 bases from J; bases unmatched to any gene: 5. The DNA of the CDR3 is TGCGCCAGCCTACTAGCGGGAGAAGCAGATACGCAGTATTTT. Translating it yields CASLLAGEADTQYF.

This clone was seen a single time. J is TRBJ1-3 and V is TRBV29-1, with no clear D. The CDR3 runs 14 residues. CDR1 and CDR2 (germline): SQVTM, ANQGSEA. V dropped 7 bases and J dropped 8 bases, with 21 bases sitting between them. CDR3 sequence (DNA): TGCAGCGGGGCCCCGGCTGGGAGAGGCGACACCATATATTTT. Residues: CSGAPAGRGDTIYF.

J is TRBJ1-1 and V is TRBV19; D not certain. This CDR3 is 14 amino acids long. Trimming left V 3 bases short and J 4 bases short, with 12 bases between. Germline loops: CDR1 LNHDA, CDR2 SQIVND (reference sequence). CDR3 coding DNA: TGTGCCAGTAGTATTGTCGGAGCGGGCACTGAAGCTTTCTTT. Translated: CASSIVGAGTEAFF. The variable domain in full, with the rest retrieved from reference TRBV19 and TRBJ1-1, is DGGITQSPKYLFRKEGQNVTLSCEQNLNHDAMYWYRQDPGQGLRLIYYSQIVNDFQKGDIAEGYSVSREKKESFPLTVTSAQKNPTAFYLCASSIVGAGTEAFFGQGTRLTVV.

J is TRBJ2-1 and V is TRBV6-5; 7 nucleotides line up with TRBD2. V gave up 0 bases and J gave up 6 bases; unmatched junction bases: 5. The CDR3 length is 15 residues. Germline CDR1 is MNHEY and CDR2 is SVGAGI. The CDR3 here is CASSYSGGSINEQFF. CDR3 nucleotide sequence: TGTGCCAGCAGTTACTCCGGCGGGAGTATCAATGAGCAGTTCTTC.

CDR3 nucleotides: TGCGCCAGCAGCTTGGTCCCTAGCGGGAGTTTGAATGAGCAGTTCTTC. Amino acids: CASSLVPSGSLNEQFF. V is TRBV5-1 and J is TRBJ2-1; 10 nucleotides match TRBD2. With V trimmed by 0 bases and J by 7 bases, 7 bases remained unmatched. Germline V gives CDR1 SGHRS, CDR2 YFSETQ. The CDR3 is 16 residues long.

The rearrangement joins TRBV5-5 to TRBJ1-5, with 8 bases identical to TRBD1. This CDR3 region has 16 residues. Germline CDR1 and CDR2: SGHKS and YYEKEE (reference sequence). V lost 0 bases, J lost 2 bases, and 4 bases stayed unmatched. CDR3 protein: CASSLGGGQGNQPQHF. Written as DNA, the CDR3 is TGTGCCAGCAGCTTGGGAGGGGGACAGGGCAATCAGCCCCAGCATTTT.

The rearrangement links TRBV19 to TRBJ1-5, with a tentative D call TRBD1 (5 bases). Germline V gives CDR1 LNHDA, CDR2 SQIVND (reference sequence). This CDR3 has 15 residues. Trimming removed 1 base from V and 7 bases from J, with 14 bases in between. This CDR3 is CASSIAGSRTQPQHF. The CDR3 DNA follows: TGTGCCAGTAGTATAGCAGGGTCCCGAACCCAGCCCCAGCATTTT.

This rearrangement joins TRBV6-4 to TRBJ1-1, with D hard to call. V lost 4 bases to trimming and J lost 5 bases, with 11 bases between them. The CDR3 runs to 13 residues. CDR1 and CDR2 (germline): MRHNA, SNTAGT. DNA of the CDR3: TGTGCCAGCAGTGCCGGGGATGGGACTGAAGCTTTCTTT. Amino acid sequence: CASSAGDGTEAFF.

V gene TRBV2 combines with J gene TRBJ2-2; a possible D gene is TRBD2 (5 bases). CDR3 length: 14 amino acids. V lost 7 bases, J lost 4 bases, and 13 bases lay in between. CDR1 and CDR2 from the germline V gene are SNHLY and FYNNEI. In DNA, the CDR3 is TGTGCCAGCACGCGGAGGTCCGGCACCGGGGAGCTGTTTTTT. Its protein is CASTRRSGTGELFF.

V gene TRBV30 combines with J gene TRBJ2-7; TRBD2 aligns across 14 bases. The CDR3 is 15 amino acids. V was pared by 0 bases and J by 7 bases, with 5 bases of the junction left unmatched. Germline CDR1 is GTSNPN and CDR2 is SVGIG (reference sequence). The DNA for the CDR3 is TGTGCCTGGAGTGTTGGGACTAGCGGGAGTGGGGAGCAGTACTTC. As protein: CAWSVGTSGSGEQYF.

This clone was detected once. V usage is TRBV27 and J usage is TRBJ2-7, with D perhaps TRBD1 (5 bases). The germline V gene encodes CDR1 MNHEY and CDR2 SMNVEV (reference sequence). Trimming removed 2 bases at V and 3 bases at J, with 11 bases between. The CDR3 is made up of 14 amino acids. The CDR3 DNA reads as TGTGCCAGCAGTTTAATAGGACAAAACTACGAGCAGTACTTC. This translates into CASSLIGQNYEQYF.

This clone was observed a handful of times. CDR3 loop: CASRPRHLNTEAFF. Written as DNA, the CDR3 is TGTGCCAGCAGGCCCAGACACCTGAACACTGAAGCTTTCTTT. V usage is TRBV2 and J usage is TRBJ1-1; D not certain. Between the trimmed V and J ends, which lost 6 bases and 0 bases, there was a span of 11 bases. Germline V gives CDR1 SNHLY, CDR2 FYNNEI. The CDR3 runs 14 residues. Full variable domain (rest looked up from reference TRBV2 and TRBJ1-1): EPEVTQTPSHQVTQMGQEVILRCVPISNHLYFYWYRQILGQKVEFLVSFYNNEISEKSEIFDDQFSVERPDGSNFTLKIRSTKLEDSAMYFCASRPRHLNTEAFFGQGTRLTVV.

The sample holds a few counts of this clone. This chain connects TRBV5-4 to TRBJ2-5, with 11 bases matching TRBD2. The CDR3 spans 15 residues. Germline V gene sequence: CDR1 SGHNT, CDR2 YYREEE (reference sequence). Unmatched junction bases numbered 6, after V lost 3 bases and J lost 5 bases. As DNA, the CDR3 is TGTGCCAGCAGCTCGGGACTAGCGGTCCGTGAGACCCAGTACTTC. It encodes CASSSGLAVRETQYF.

The chain links TRBV10-2 to TRBJ2-7, with TRBD2 matching 10 bases. Germline V gene sequence: CDR1 WSHSY, CDR2 SAAADI. V lost 4 bases and J lost 0; bases outside the gene matches: 3. This CDR3 is built from 15 residues. Written as DNA, the CDR3 is TGCGCCAGCAGTGTACTAGCGGGAATCTCCTACGAGCAGTACTTC. Its protein is CASSVLAGISYEQYF.

This clone was counted once. The chain links TRBV18 to TRBJ2-6; 8 bases fit TRBD1. The CDR3 covers 18 residues. CDR1 is KGHSH, CDR2 LQKENI, per germline. V lost 2 bases and J lost 2; bases outside the gene matches: 8. The CDR3 DNA follows: TGTGCCAGCTCACCAATCGGACAGGGTGCAACTGGGGCCAACGTCCTGACTTTC. It encodes CASSPIGQGATGANVLTF. The complete variable domain, with remaining parts taken from reference TRBV18 and TRBJ2-6, reads NAGVMQNPRHLVRRRGQEARLRCSPMKGHSHVYWYRQLPEEGLKFMVYLQKENIIDESGMPKERFSAEFPKEGPSILRIQQVVRGDSAAYFCASSPIGQGATGANVLTFGAGSRLTVL.

V usage is TRBV28 and J usage is TRBJ1-2; no clear D. V was shortened by 5 bases and J by 2 bases, with 6 bases between the two germline ends. The CDR3 loop spans 12 amino acids. Germline-derived CDR1 and CDR2 are MDHEN and SYDVKM. CDR3 coding DNA: TGTGCCAGCAGTCTAGAGAACTATGGCTACACCTTC. It yields the protein CASSLENYGYTF.

The chain has TRBV5-1 and TRBJ1-2, with 12 nucleotides matching TRBD1. V shed 3 bases and J 4 bases; nucleotides not matched to a gene: 13. This CDR3 comprises 18 residues. From germline, CDR1 is SGHRS and CDR2 YFSETQ. CDR3 region: CASSYFRDRGRLPYGYTF. The CDR3 nucleotides read TGCGCCAGCAGCTATTTCCGGGACAGGGGGCGCCTACCCTATGGCTACACCTTC.

This clone was detected once. The V gene is TRBV27, the J gene TRBJ2-5; 7 bases are shared with TRBD1. CDR1 is MNHEY and CDR2 is SMNVEV in the germline V gene (reference sequence). V trimming: 5 bases; J trimming: 3 bases; junction bases outside the gene matches: 3. The CDR3 spans 13 residues. The CDR3 spells CASSITGEETQYF. The CDR3 bases are TGTGCCAGCAGTATAACAGGGGAAGAGACCCAGTACTTC.

The chain combines TRBV2 with TRBJ1-4, with a weak D call TRBD1 (6 bases). Trimming took 4 bases from V and 13 from J, leaving 10 bases between them. The CDR3 length is 11 residues. From germline, CDR1 is SNHLY and CDR2 FYNNEI. This CDR3 is CASSGTALLFF. DNA for the CDR3: TGTGCCAGCAGTGGGACAGCCTTACTGTTTTTT.

This rearrangement joins TRBV30 to TRBJ2-4; possible D gene TRBD1, 6 bases. V lost 0 bases and J 8 bases, leaving 11 bases between the germline ends. This CDR3 has 13 residues. In germline, CDR1 is GTSNPN, CDR2 SVGIG (reference sequence). CDR3 sequence reads: CAWSVTGSDIQYF. The CDR3 DNA follows: TGTGCCTGGAGTGTCACAGGGTCTGACATTCAGTACTTC.

The chain couples TRBV2 to TRBJ2-7; TRBD2 agrees at 7 bases. The trim removed 7 bases at V and 5 bases at J, leaving 14 bases unmatched. CDR1 SNHLY and CDR2 FYNNEI come from the germline V gene. This CDR3 region has 15 residues. The CDR3 sequence: CASTTGGRRGDEQYF. The CDR3 region has the DNA TGTGCCAGCACTACGGGCGGGAGAAGAGGCGACGAGCAGTACTTC.